Below, 30 T cell receptor beta chains from the same sample are listed, as sequenced in a study of OX40 agonist ivuxolimab in advanced cancers. Clones were read by immunoSEQ multiplex PCR, and TCRdb kept only the in-frame ones, dropping some. The table lists fewer than 75,000 clones, 70% to 90% of them singletons, with roughly 8% in the top ten. The sample was CD4+ or CD8+ T cells sorted from blood, taken in a trial of the OX40 agonist ivuxolimab. Receptor source: an adult with an advanced solid tumor such as melanoma, head and neck, liver or kidney cancer.

The chain joins TRBV9 to TRBJ2-3; TRBD2 agrees at 8 bases. The junction had 7 bases not matched to a gene; V was cut back by 0 bases and J by 1 base. CDR3 length: 17 residues. Germline V gene data show CDR1 as SGDLS and CDR2 as YYNGEE. The chain's CDR3 is CASSVAPSGSGTDTQYF. The CDR3 DNA follows: TGTGCCAGCAGCGTAGCCCCCAGCGGGAGTGGCACAGATACGCAGTATTTT.

The chain links TRBV5-6 to TRBJ2-2; TRBD1 or TRBD2 may be the D gene (5 bases each). The germline CDR1 and CDR2 sequences are SGHDT and YYEEEE. The CDR3 runs 15 residues. V lost 4 bases and J lost 1, with 11 bases in between. The CDR3 loop is CASSPSRGNTGELFF. CDR3 in DNA: TGTGCCAGCAGCCCCTCGAGGGGGAACACCGGGGAGCTGTTTTTT.

CDR3 amino acids: CASSLSLSGMGYTF. The CDR3 DNA reads as TGTGCCAGCAGCTTATCATTGTCAGGGATGGGCTACACCTTC. This chain connects TRBV11-1 to TRBJ1-2, with a tentative D call TRBD1 (5 bases). Per germline, CDR1 SGHAT and CDR2 FQDESV (reference sequence). Trimming pared 2 bases from V and 8 bases from J, leaving 15 bases between. The CDR3 has 14 amino acids.

The chain has TRBV7-2 and TRBJ1-2; the D is unclear. In germline, CDR1 is SGHTA, CDR2 FQGNSA. V lost 1 base, J lost 8 bases, and 11 bases lay in between. The CDR3 sequence is 13 residues long. The CDR3 reads CASSLGGFGGYTF. The CDR3 DNA follows: TGTGCCAGCAGCTTAGGAGGGTTCGGGGGCTACACCTTC.

Many counts were recorded for this clone. The chain uses TRBV5-1 and TRBJ1-1; D call uncertain. From germline, CDR1 is SGHRS and CDR2 YFSETQ. With 4 bases removed from V and 5 bases from J, the gap between germline ends came to 12 bases. CDR3 length: 13 amino acids. The CDR3 DNA reads TGCGCCAGCAGCGCGGATCGGGGTACTGAAGCTTTCTTT. Its protein product is CASSADRGTEAFF.

This sequence joins TRBV5-1 and TRBJ2-2; no reliable D call. Germline CDR1 SGHRS, CDR2 YFSETQ. This CDR3 is built from 13 residues. V gave up 4 bases and J gave up 7 bases, with 11 bases separating them. The CDR3 DNA is TGCGCCAGCAGCGTCTGGGTGGGCGGGGAGCTGTTTTTT. It is translated as CASSVWVGGELFF.

The CDR3 region has the DNA TGTGCCAGCTCCGCCGGGGGTTTAACCTACGAGCAGTACTTC. This translates into CASSAGGLTYEQYF. This chain connects TRBV27 to TRBJ2-5; D possibly corresponds to TRBD2 (6 bases). Near its end, the DNA agrees better with TRBJ2-7, so the J call may be wrong. This CDR3 is 14 amino acids long. Germline lookup yields CDR1 MNHEY and CDR2 SMNVEV (reference sequence).

The chain joins TRBV21-1 to TRBJ2-2; the table assigns TRBD1, which was not confirmed against the DNA. TRBV21-1 is classified as a pseudogene. This CDR3 is 18 amino acids long. For the CDR3, the DNA is TGTGCCAGCAGCAAAGTTAATTGGCAGGGGATGAACACCGGGGAGCTGTTTTTT. Amino acids: CASSKVNWQGMNTGELFF.

This clone occurred many times. The gene calls are TRBV7-2 and TRBJ1-6; tentatively, D is TRBD1 (6 bases). The V gene lost 3 bases and the J gene lost 0 bases, with 18 bases spanning the gap. The CDR3 has 19 amino acids. Germline V lookup: CDR1 SGHTA, CDR2 FQGNSA. The DNA for the CDR3 is TGTGCCAGCAGCTTGGGACAAGAATCCGGGAGCTCCTATAATTCACCCCTCCACTTT. Translating gives CASSLGQESGSSYNSPLHF. The variable domain in full, with the rest retrieved from reference TRBV7-2 and TRBJ1-6, is GAGVSQSPSNKVTEKGKDVELRCDPISGHTALYWYRQSLGQGLEFLIYFQGNSAPDKSGLPSDRFSAERTGGSVSTLTIQRTQQEDSAVYLCASSLGQESGSSYNSPLHFGNGTRLTVT.

This clone was picked up a small number of times. V is TRBV18 and J is TRBJ2-7, with a possible D match to TRBD2 (5 bases). Germline CDR1 and CDR2: KGHSH and LQKENI. The CDR3 is made up of 16 amino acids. The CDR3 region has the DNA TGTGCCAGCTCCCCACCTAACGAGGGAGACCACTACGAGCAGTACGTC. It codes for CASSPPNEGDHYEQYV.

The chain couples TRBV2 to TRBJ1-6; D perhaps matches TRBD1 (5 bases). This CDR3 comprises 14 residues. The V end was cut by 10 bases, the J end by 0 bases, with 10 bases between. From germline, CDR1 is SNHLY and CDR2 FYNNEI. The CDR3: CATGTSSYNSPLHF. The CDR3 nucleotides read TGTGCCACCGGGACCAGCTCCTATAATTCACCCCTCCACTTT.

The chain uses TRBV5-4 and TRBJ2-1; 13 nucleotides match TRBD2. V shed 4 bases, J shed 6 bases, and the junction held 7 bases outside the gene matches. Germline CDR1 reads SGHNT; CDR2 reads YYREEE (reference sequence). CDR3 length: 16 residues. The CDR3 here is CASSPTGLAGRNEQFF. CDR3 bases: TGTGCCAGCAGCCCGACGGGACTAGCGGGGCGCAATGAGCAGTTCTTC.

The table lists this clone with a few counts. The chain is built from TRBV7-2 and TRBJ2-1; no definite D call. Trimming removed 3 bases at V and 3 bases at J, with 0 bases between. In germline, CDR1 is SGHTA, CDR2 FQGNSA. The CDR3 covers 11 residues. The CDR3 sequence is CASSFYNEQFF. The CDR3 DNA reads as TGTGCCAGCAGCTTCTACAATGAGCAGTTCTTC.

This clone occurred once. CDR3 residues: CASSVGDSHPNNEQFF. The CDR3, as DNA: TGTGCCAGCAGCGTAGGGGACTCCCATCCCAACAATGAGCAGTTCTTC. The chain recombines TRBV9 with TRBJ2-1; D possibly corresponds to TRBD2 (6 bases). This CDR3 spans 16 amino acids. Germline CDR1 reads SGDLS; CDR2 reads YYNGEE. Deletions cut 0 bases from V and 5 bases from J, with 15 bases between.

The chain uses TRBV7-2 and TRBJ1-2; 10 positions match TRBD1. CDR1 is SGHTA, CDR2 FQGNSA, per germline. The CDR3 length is 16 residues. V was clipped by 5 bases and J by 0 bases; unmatched bases: 6. The CDR3 sequence is CASSPGQGLSNYGYTF. CDR3 sequence (DNA): TGTGCCAGCAGCCCGGGACAGGGGCTATCTAACTATGGCTACACCTTC.

The genes are TRBV28 and TRBJ1-2, with D possibly matching TRBD1 (6 bases). The V end was cut by 2 bases, the J end by 7 bases, with 17 bases between. Germline lookup yields CDR1 MDHEN and CDR2 SYDVKM. The length of the CDR3 is 15 residues. CDR3 in amino acids: CASSLATGRLSGYTF. CDR3 nucleotide sequence: TGTGCCAGCAGTTTAGCGACAGGCAGGCTAAGTGGCTACACCTTC.

Here the CDR3 reads CASSHSGGAGQTQYF. The CDR3 coding sequence is TGTGCCAGCAGCCATAGCGGGGGGGCCGGTCAGACCCAGTACTTC. The chain employs TRBV14 and TRBJ2-5, with 11 bases matching TRBD2. The CDR3 is 15 amino acids. Germline CDR1 and CDR2: SGHDN and FVKESK. Trimming cost V 3 bases and J 6 bases; bases outside gene matches: 6.

The genes are TRBV5-1 and TRBJ2-7, with D possibly TRBD1 on 5 matching bases. Germline-derived CDR1 and CDR2 are SGHRS and YFSETQ. CDR3 length: 14 residues. The V and J ends lost 1 base and 5 bases respectively, with 13 bases between them. Here the CDR3 reads CASSLFQGLDEQYF. CDR3 nucleotide sequence: TGCGCCAGCAGCTTGTTCCAGGGCCTCGACGAGCAGTACTTC.

The chain combines TRBV29-1 with TRBJ1-2, with a tentative D call TRBD1 (5 bases). This CDR3 comprises 13 residues. Germline CDR1 reads SQVTM; CDR2 reads ANQGSEA. Deletions cut 1 base from V and 4 bases from J, with 10 bases between. CDR3 nucleotide sequence: TGCAGCGTTGAAGTGGGACTTGGCTATGGCTACACCTTC. The encoded protein is CSVEVGLGYGYTF.

The rearrangement uses TRBV5-6 and TRBJ2-7; weak D call: TRBD1 (6 bases). The CDR3 length is 15 residues. The V gene's germline CDR1 is SGHDT and CDR2 YYEEEE. The germline V and J ends were trimmed by 3 bases and 2 bases, with 15 bases remaining between them. This CDR3 reads CASSSPGGSAYEQYF. The DNA for the CDR3 is TGTGCCAGCAGCTCTCCTGGGGGCAGTGCCTACGAGCAGTACTTC. Full variable domain (remainder filled in from reference TRBV5-6 and TRBJ2-7): DAGVTQSPTHLIKTRGQQVTLRCSPKSGHDTVSWYQQALGQGPQFIFQYYEEEERQRGNFPDRFSGHQFPNYSSELNVNALLLGDSALYLCASSSPGGSAYEQYFGPGTRLTVT.

The chain employs TRBV2 and TRBJ2-5; 10 bases match TRBD2. Looked up from germline, CDR1 is SNHLY and CDR2 is FYNNEI. The J segment lost 2 bases and the V segment lost 7 bases, leaving 7 bases of the junction unmatched. The CDR3 covers 15 residues. The CDR3: CASNSGGYYQETQYF. In DNA, the CDR3 is TGTGCCAGCAATAGCGGGGGGTACTATCAAGAGACCCAGTACTTC.

V gene TRBV4-2 combines with J gene TRBJ1-4; TRBD1 matches 9 bases. Germline CDR1 and CDR2: LGHNA and YNFKEQ. The CDR3 has 15 amino acids. V trimming: 1 base; J trimming: 5 bases; junction bases outside the gene matches: 2. CDR3: CASSQAGTGNEKLFF. CDR3 DNA: TGTGCCAGCAGCCAAGCCGGGACAGGGAATGAAAAACTGTTTTTT.

The genes are TRBV5-4 and TRBJ1-1; 9 nucleotides line up with TRBD1. With V trimmed by 3 bases and J by 1 base, 4 bases remained unmatched. Germline V gives CDR1 SGHNT, CDR2 YYREEE (reference sequence). The CDR3 sequence is 15 residues long. CDR3 sequence (DNA): TGTGCCAGCAGCTCTCCGGGACAGGGGAACACTGAAGCTTTCTTT. Its translation is CASSSPGQGNTEAFF.

The rearrangement uses TRBV7-9 and TRBJ1-5; tentative D call: TRBD1 (6 bases). Per the germline V gene, CDR1 is SEHNR and CDR2 is FQNEAQ (reference sequence). The V and J ends lost 5 bases and 1 base respectively, with 18 bases between them. The CDR3 sequence is 17 residues long. In DNA, the CDR3 is TGTGCCAGCAGCCACGGGGGCGGGGGCGCAAGCAATCAGCCCCAGCATTTT. This sequence encodes CASSHGGGGASNQPQHF.

The V and J genes are TRBV15 and TRBJ1-1, with TRBD1 matching over 7 bases. This CDR3 contains 14 residues. The J segment lost 3 bases and the V segment lost 5 bases, leaving 6 bases of the junction unmatched. Germline values: CDR1 LNHNV, CDR2 YYDKDF (reference sequence). The CDR3 nucleotides are TGTGCCACCAGCGCCGGCAGGGGGTACACTGAAGCTTTCTTT. Translating it yields CATSAGRGYTEAFF.

This clone was observed once. This chain joins TRBV5-1 and TRBJ1-1; tentative D call: TRBD1 (6 bases). Trimming pared 3 bases from V and 0 bases from J, leaving 9 bases between. Germline CDR1 is SGHRS and CDR2 is YFSETQ. The CDR3 extends over 14 amino acids. The CDR3 loop is CASSSQGMNTEAFF. In DNA, the CDR3 is TGCGCCAGCAGCTCCCAGGGGATGAACACTGAAGCTTTCTTT.

The chain uses TRBV18 and TRBJ1-1, with D perhaps matching TRBD1 (6 bases). Germline-derived CDR1 and CDR2 are KGHSH and LQKENI. The CDR3 is made up of 15 amino acids. V lost 4 bases to trimming and J lost 7 bases, with 19 bases between them. As DNA, the CDR3 is TGTGCCAGCTCACGATCCCTCGGGGAACAGGGTGAAGCTTTCTTT. Translation gives CASSRSLGEQGEAFF.

J is TRBJ2-3 and V is TRBV27; 8 bases agree with TRBD2. This CDR3 is 16 amino acids long. J was trimmed by 9 bases and V by 5 bases; bases with no gene match: 16. Germline CDR1 MNHEY, CDR2 SMNVEV (reference sequence). CDR3 protein: CASSLAGGLRSRTQYF. As DNA, the CDR3 is TGTGCCAGCAGTCTCGCGGGGGGACTCCGAAGTAGGACGCAGTATTTT.

The chain employs TRBV19 and TRBJ1-5, with D perhaps TRBD1 (5 bases). Per the germline V gene, CDR1 is LNHDA and CDR2 is SQIVND (reference sequence). CDR3 length equals 16 residues. The V end was cut by 7 bases, the J end by 5 bases, with 21 bases between. The CDR3 spells CASKSRGSSGDQPQHF. The CDR3 region has the DNA TGTGCCAGTAAATCGAGGGGATCTTCAGGCGATCAGCCCCAGCATTTT.

The rearrangement uses TRBV7-9 and TRBJ2-5; 10 bases are shared with TRBD2. Per germline, CDR1 SEHNR and CDR2 FQNEAQ (reference sequence). J gave up 2 bases and V 2 bases, and 2 bases lay outside the gene matches. The CDR3 is 15 amino acids. The CDR3 region is CASSLLAGDQETQYF. The CDR3 region has the DNA TGTGCCAGCAGCTTACTAGCGGGGGATCAAGAGACCCAGTACTTC.